This TCR beta chain was retrieved from a study of long-term antiretroviral therapy in people with HIV. CDR1 and CDR2 (germline): SEHNR, FQNEAQ (reference sequence). Trimming left V 3 bases short and J 6 bases short, with 15 bases between. This CDR3 is built from 15 residues. The assay, immunoSEQ v3.0, was run at survey level. TCRdb keeps only in-frame clones here, not all; method: immunoSEQ multiplex PCR. The data hold tens of thousands of clones, with approximately 81% observed a single time. The origin of this receptor is a man aged 35-49 years with HIV. Sequences were derived from unsorted PBMCs, sampled 2.4 years after starting antiretroviral therapy. V gene TRBV7-9 combines with J gene TRBJ1-5, with D possibly TRBD1 on 5 matching bases. The CDR3 loop reads CASSLGGGLSQPQHF. The CDR3 DNA reads TGTGCCAGCAGCTTGGGGGGGGGTTTGAGTCAGCCCCAGCATTTT.